This T cell receptor (beta chain) was documented in a study of radiotherapy plus CTLA-4 blockade in lung cancer. Patients with chemo-refractory metastatic non-small-cell lung cancer received focal radiation plus CTLA-4 blockade with ipilimumab. This clone was picked up a small number of times. Generated by immunoSEQ multiplex PCR, the TCRdb table keeps only in-frame clones and is missing some. The data show about 38,000 clones, 70% to 80% seen once. Germline V gene sequence: CDR1 LGHNT, CDR2 FRNRAP. The CDR3 is 15 amino acids. The germline V and J ends were trimmed by 3 bases and 5 bases, with 16 bases remaining between them.

This clonotype was sampled from a human donor with non-small cell lung cancer who had stable disease on radiotherapy plus ipilimumab. The gene calls are TRBV12-5 and TRBJ1-2, with D tentatively TRBD1 (5 bases). The input for sequencing was peripheral blood, taken from a patient treated with radiotherapy plus ipilimumab. The CDR3 loop is CASGFQRDLAYGYTF. CDR3 nucleotides: TGTGCTAGTGGTTTCCAGCGGGACTTAGCGTATGGCTACACCTTC.